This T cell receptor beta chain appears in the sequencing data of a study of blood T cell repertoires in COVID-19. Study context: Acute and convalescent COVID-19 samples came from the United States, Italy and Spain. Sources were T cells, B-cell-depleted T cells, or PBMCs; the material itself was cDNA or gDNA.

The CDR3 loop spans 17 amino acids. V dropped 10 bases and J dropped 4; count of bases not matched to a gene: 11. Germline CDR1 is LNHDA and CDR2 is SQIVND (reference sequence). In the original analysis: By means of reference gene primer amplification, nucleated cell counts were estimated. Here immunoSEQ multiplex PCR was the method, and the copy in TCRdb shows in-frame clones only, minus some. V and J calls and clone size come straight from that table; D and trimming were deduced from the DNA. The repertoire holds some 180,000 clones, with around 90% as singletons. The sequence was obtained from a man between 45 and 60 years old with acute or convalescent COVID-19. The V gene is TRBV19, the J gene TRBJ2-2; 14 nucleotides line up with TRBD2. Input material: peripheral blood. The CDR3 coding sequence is TGTGCCACCGGGACTAGCGGGAGTAGTTTTGGCACCGGGGAGCTGTTTTTT. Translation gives CATGTSGSSFGTGELFF.